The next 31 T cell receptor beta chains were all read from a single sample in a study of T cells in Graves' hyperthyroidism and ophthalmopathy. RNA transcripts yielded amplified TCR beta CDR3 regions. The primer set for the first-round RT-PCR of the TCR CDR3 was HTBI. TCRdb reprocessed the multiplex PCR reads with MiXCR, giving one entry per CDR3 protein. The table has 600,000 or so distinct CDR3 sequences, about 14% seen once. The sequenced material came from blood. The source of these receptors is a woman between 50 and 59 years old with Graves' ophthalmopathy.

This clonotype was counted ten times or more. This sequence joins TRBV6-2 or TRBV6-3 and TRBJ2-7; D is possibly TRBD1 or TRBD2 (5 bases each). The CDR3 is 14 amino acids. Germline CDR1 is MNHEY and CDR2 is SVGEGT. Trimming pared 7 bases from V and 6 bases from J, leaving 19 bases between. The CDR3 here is CASKLRGRSSEQYF. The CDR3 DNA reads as TGTGCCAGCAAACTCCGGGGCCGTTCGTCCGAGCAGTACTTC.

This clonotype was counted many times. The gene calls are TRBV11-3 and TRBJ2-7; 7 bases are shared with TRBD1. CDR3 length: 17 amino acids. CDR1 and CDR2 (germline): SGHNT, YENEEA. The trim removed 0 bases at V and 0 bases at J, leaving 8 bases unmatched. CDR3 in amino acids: CASSLDPGGRSSYEQYF. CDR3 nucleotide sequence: TGTGCCAGCAGCTTAGATCCAGGGGGTCGAAGCTCCTACGAGCAGTACTTC. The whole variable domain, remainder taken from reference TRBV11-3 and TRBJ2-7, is EAGVVQSPRYKIIEKKQPVAFWCNPISGHNTLYWYLQNLGQGPELLIRYENEEAVDDSQLPKDRFSAERLKGVDSTLKIQPAELGDSAVYLCASSLDPGGRSSYEQYFGPGTRLTVT.

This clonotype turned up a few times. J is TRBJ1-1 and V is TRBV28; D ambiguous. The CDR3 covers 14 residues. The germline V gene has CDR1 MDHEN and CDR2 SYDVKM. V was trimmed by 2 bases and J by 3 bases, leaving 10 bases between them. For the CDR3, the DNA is TGTGCCAGCAGTTTAGAGGTCGTAGACACTGAAGCTTTCTTT. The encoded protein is CASSLEVVDTEAFF.

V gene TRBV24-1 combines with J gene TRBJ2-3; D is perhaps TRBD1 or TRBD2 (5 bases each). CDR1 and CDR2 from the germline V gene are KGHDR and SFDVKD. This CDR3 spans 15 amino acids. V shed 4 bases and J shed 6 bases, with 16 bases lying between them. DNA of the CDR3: TGTGCCACCAGTGACTCCGGGACCGGCGAGGATACGCAGTATTTT. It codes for CATSDSGTGEDTQYF.

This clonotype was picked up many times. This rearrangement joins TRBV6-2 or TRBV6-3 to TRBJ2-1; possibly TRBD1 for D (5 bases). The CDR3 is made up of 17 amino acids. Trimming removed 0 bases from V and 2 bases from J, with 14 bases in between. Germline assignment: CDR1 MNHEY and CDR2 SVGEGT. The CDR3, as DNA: TGTGCCAGCAGTTACTCGATGCAGGGCGCGACCTACAATGAGCAGTTCTTC. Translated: CASSYSMQGATYNEQFF.

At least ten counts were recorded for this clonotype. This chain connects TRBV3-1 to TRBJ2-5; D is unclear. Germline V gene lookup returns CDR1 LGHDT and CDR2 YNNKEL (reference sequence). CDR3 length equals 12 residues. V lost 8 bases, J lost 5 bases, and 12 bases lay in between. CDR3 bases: TGTGCCAGCTCTTGGGATTTGGAGACCCAGTACTTC. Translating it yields CASSWDLETQYF.

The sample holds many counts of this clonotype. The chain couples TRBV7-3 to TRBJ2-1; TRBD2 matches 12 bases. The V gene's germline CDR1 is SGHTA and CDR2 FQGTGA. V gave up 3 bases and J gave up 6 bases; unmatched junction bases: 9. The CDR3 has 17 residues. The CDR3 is CASSLWGPGLAGNEQFF. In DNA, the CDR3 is TGTGCCAGCAGCTTGTGGGGGCCGGGACTAGCGGGCAATGAGCAGTTCTTC. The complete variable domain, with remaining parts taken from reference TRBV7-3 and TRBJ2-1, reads GAGVSQTPSNKVTEKGKYVELRCDPISGHTALYWYRQSLGQGPEFLIYFQGTGAADDSGLPNDRFFAVRPEGSVSTLKIQRTERGDSAVYLCASSLWGPGLAGNEQFFGPGTRLTVL.

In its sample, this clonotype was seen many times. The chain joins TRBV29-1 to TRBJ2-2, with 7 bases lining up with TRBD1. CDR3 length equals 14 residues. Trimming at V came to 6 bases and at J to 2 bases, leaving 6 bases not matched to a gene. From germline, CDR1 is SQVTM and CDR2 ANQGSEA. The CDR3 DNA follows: TGCAGCGTACCAGGACAGGTCAACACCGGGGAGCTGTTTTTT. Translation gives CSVPGQVNTGELFF.

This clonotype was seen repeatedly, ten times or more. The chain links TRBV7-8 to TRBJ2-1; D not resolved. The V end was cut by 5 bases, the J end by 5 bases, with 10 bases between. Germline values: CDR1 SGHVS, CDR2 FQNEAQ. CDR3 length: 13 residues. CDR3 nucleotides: TGTGCCAGCAGCCCCAGGACGGACAATGAGCAGTTCTTC. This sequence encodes CASSPRTDNEQFF.

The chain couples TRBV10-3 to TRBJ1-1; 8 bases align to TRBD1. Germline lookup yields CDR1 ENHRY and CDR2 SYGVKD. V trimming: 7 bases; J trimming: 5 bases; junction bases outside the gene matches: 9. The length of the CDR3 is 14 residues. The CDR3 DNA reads TGTGCCATCACCAAGACAGGGGAAGGGACTGAAGCTTTCTTT. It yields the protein CAITKTGEGTEAFF.

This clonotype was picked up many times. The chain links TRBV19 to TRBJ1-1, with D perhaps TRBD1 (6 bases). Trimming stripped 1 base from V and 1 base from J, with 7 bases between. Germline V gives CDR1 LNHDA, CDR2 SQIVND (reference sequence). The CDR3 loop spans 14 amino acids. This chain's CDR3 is CASSIGRGNTEAFF. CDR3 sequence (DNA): TGTGCCAGTAGTATAGGCAGGGGGAACACTGAAGCTTTCTTT. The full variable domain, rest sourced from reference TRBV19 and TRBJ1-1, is DGGITQSPKYLFRKEGQNVTLSCEQNLNHDAMYWYRQDPGQGLRLIYYSQIVNDFQKGDIAEGYSVSREKKESFPLTVTSAQKNPTAFYLCASSIGRGNTEAFFGQGTRLTVV.

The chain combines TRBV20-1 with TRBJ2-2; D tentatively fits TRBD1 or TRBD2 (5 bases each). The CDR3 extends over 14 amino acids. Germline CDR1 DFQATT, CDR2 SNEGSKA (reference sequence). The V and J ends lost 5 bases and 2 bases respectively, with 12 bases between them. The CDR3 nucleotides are TGCAGTGCTCTGGGACGGACTAACACCGGGGAGCTGTTTTTT. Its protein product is CSALGRTNTGELFF.

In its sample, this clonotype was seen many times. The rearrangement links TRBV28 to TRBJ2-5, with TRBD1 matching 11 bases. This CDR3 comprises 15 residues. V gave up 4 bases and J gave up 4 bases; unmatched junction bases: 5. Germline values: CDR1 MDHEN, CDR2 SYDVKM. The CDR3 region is CASSSGQGGGETQYF. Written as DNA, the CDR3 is TGTGCCAGCAGTTCGGGACAGGGGGGGGGAGAGACCCAGTACTTC.

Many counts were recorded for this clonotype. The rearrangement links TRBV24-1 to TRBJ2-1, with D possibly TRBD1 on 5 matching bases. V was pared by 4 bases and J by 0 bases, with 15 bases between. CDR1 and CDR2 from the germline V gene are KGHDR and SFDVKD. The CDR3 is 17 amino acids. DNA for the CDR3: TGTGCCACCAGTGACCCTAGACAGAGGAGCTCCTACAATGAGCAGTTCTTC. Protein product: CATSDPRQRSSYNEQFF.

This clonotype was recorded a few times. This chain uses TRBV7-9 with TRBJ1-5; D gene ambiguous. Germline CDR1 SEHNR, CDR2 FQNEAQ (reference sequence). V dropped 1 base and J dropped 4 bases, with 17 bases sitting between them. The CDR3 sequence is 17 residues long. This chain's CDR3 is CASSLVTGVLRNQPQHF. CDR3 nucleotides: TGTGCCAGCAGCTTAGTCACCGGGGTTCTTCGGAATCAGCCCCAGCATTTT.

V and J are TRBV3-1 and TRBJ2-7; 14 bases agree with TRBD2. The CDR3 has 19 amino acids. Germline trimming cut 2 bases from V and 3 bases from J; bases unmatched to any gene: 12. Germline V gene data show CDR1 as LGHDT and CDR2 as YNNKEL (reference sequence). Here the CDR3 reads CASSQYPLTSGRALYEQYF. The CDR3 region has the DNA TGTGCCAGCAGCCAATACCCTTTGACTAGCGGGAGGGCCCTCTACGAGCAGTACTTC.

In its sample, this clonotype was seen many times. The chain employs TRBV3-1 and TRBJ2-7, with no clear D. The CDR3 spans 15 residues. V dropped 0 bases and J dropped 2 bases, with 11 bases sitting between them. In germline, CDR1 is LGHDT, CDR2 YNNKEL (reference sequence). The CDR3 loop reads CASSQELAATYEQYF. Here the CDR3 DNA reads TGTGCCAGCAGCCAAGAGCTCGCTGCCACCTACGAGCAGTACTTC.

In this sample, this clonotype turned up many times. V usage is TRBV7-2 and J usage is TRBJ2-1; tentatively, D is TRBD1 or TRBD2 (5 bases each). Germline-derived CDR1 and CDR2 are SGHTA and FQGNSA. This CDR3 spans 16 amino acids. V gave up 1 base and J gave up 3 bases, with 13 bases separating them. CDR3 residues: CASSLGQLAGYNEQFF. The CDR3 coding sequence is TGTGCCAGCAGCTTAGGACAGCTAGCAGGCTACAATGAGCAGTTCTTC.

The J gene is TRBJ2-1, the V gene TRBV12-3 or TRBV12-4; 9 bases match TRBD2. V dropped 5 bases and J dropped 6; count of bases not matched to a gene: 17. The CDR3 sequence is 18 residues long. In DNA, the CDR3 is TGTGCCAGCAGTGGGACTGGCGGGAGGGGCCTACGGTTCAATGAGCAGTTCTTC. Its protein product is CASSGTGGRGLRFNEQFF.

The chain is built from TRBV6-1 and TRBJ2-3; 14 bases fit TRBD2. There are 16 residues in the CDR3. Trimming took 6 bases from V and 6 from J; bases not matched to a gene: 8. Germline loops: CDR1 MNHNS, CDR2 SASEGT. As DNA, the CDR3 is TGTGCCAGCAGCTACCTGGGGACTAGCGGGAGCGATACGCAGTATTTT. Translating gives CASSYLGTSGSDTQYF.

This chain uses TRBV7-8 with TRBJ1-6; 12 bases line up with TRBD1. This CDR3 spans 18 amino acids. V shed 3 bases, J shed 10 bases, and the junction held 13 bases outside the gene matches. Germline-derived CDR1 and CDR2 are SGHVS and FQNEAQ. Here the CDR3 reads CASSFETGTGGSHSPLHF. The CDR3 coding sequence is TGTGCCAGCAGCTTTGAAACCGGGACAGGGGGCTCCCACTCACCCCTCCACTTT.

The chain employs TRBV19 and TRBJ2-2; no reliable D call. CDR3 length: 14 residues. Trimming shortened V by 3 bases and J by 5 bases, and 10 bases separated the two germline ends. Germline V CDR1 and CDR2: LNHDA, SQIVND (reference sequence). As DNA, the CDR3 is TGTGCCAGTAGTATTGCTAGTCCTACCGGGGAGCTGTTTTTT. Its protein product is CASSIASPTGELFF.

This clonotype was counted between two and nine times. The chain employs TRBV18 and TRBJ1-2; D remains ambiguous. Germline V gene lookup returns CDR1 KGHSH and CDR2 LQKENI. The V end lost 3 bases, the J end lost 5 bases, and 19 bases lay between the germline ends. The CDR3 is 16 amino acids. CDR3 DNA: TGTGCCAGCTCACCCAAAACGGGAGGGCTCGAATATGGCTACACCTTC. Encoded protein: CASSPKTGGLEYGYTF.

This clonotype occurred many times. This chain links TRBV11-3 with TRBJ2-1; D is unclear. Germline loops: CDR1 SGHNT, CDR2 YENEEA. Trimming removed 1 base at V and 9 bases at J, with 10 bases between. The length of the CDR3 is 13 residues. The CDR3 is CASSLVQEGEQFF. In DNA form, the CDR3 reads TGTGCCAGCAGCTTAGTTCAGGAAGGTGAGCAGTTCTTC.

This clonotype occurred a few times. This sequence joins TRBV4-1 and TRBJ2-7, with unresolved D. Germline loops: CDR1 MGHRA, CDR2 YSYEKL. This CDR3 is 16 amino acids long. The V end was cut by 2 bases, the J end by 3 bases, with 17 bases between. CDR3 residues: CASSQSVVSSYYEQYF. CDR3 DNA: TGCGCCAGCAGCCAATCGGTCGTATCTTCCTACTACGAGCAGTACTTC.

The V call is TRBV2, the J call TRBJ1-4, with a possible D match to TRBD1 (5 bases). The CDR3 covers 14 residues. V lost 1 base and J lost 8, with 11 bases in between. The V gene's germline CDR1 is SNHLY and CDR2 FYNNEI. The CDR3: CASSEENRFEKLFF. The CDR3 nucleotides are TGTGCCAGCAGTGAAGAAAACAGGTTCGAAAAACTGTTTTTT.

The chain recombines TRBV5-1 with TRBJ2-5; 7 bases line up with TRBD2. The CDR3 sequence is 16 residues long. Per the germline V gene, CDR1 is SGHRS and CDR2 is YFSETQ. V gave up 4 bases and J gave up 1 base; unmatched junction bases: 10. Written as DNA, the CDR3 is TGCGCCAGCAGCGCCCGCTCCTCTAGCGGCCAAGAGACCCAGTACTTC. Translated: CASSARSSSGQETQYF.

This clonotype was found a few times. The CDR3 coding sequence is TGTGCCAGCAGCTTAGGGGGACTAGCGGGAGTTTTAGGGTCCTACAATGAGCAGTTCTTC. Translated, it gives CASSLGGLAGVLGSYNEQFF. This chain uses TRBV7-8 with TRBJ2-1; 14 bases line up with TRBD2. The CDR3 covers 20 residues. The V gene's germline CDR1 is SGHVS and CDR2 FQNEAQ. V lost 1 base and J lost 1; bases outside the gene matches: 9.

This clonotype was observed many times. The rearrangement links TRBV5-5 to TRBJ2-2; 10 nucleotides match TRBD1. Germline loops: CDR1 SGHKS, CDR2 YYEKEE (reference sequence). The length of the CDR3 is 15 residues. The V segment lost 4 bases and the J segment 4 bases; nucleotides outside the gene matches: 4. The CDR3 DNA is TGTGCCAGCAGCACCCGGACAGGGGGCACCGGGGAGCTGTTTTTT. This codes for CASSTRTGGTGELFF.

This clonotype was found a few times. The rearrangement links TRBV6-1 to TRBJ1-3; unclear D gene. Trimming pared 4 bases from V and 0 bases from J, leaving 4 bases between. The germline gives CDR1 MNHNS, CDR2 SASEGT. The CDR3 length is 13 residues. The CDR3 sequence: CASSARSGNTIYF. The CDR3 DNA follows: TGTGCCAGCAGTGCCCGCTCTGGAAACACCATATATTTT.

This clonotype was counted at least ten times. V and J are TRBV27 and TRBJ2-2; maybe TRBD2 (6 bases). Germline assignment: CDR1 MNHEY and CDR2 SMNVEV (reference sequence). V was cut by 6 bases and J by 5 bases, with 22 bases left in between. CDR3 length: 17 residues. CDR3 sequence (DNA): TGTGCCAGCAGCCACCCCTTGGGGGGAGGTCGGACCGGGGAGCTGTTTTTT. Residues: CASSHPLGGGRTGELFF.